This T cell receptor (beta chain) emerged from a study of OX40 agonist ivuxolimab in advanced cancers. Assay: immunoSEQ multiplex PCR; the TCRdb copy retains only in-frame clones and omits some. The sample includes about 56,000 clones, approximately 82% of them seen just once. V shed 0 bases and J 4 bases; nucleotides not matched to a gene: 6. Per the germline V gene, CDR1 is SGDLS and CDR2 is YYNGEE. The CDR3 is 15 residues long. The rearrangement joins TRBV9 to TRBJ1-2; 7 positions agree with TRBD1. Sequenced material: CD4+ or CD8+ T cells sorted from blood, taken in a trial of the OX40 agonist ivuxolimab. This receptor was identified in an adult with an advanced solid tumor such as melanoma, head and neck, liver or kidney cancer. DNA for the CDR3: TGTGCCAGCAGCGTAGGGCAGGGGGGTACCTATGGCTACACCTTC. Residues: CASSVGQGGTYGYTF.